The T cell receptor (beta chain) described here comes from a study of T cell repertoires in cytomegalovirus infection. Looking at the study overall: Based on public TCR beta signatures, there were indications of CMV infection and of a matching HLA type. Overall study results and limits: CMV-specific TCR beta clonotypes restricted by HLA-C were the ones dominating the ex vivo response.

The ends were cut back, 5 bases at V and 6 bases at J, with 11 bases in the middle. CDR3 length: 13 amino acids. With respect to this clonotype: Its target is unknown.

A single record per CDR3 protein comes from TCRdb applying MiXCR to the reads. Of about 130,000 distinct CDR3 sequences detected, more than 20% appear once; the ten largest clones hold 34%. Material: PBMCs, sequenced either directly or after in vitro stimulation (not recorded which). This TCR was recovered from a human donor in good health (CMV status not recorded). Some clones in this sample may be carry-over from other donors' samples. V and J are TRBV12-3 or TRBV12-4 and TRBJ2-1, with D possibly matching TRBD1 (6 bases). CDR3 bases: TGTGCCAGCAGTAACAGGGTTGTCAATGAGCAGTTCTTC. It codes for CASSNRVVNEQFF.